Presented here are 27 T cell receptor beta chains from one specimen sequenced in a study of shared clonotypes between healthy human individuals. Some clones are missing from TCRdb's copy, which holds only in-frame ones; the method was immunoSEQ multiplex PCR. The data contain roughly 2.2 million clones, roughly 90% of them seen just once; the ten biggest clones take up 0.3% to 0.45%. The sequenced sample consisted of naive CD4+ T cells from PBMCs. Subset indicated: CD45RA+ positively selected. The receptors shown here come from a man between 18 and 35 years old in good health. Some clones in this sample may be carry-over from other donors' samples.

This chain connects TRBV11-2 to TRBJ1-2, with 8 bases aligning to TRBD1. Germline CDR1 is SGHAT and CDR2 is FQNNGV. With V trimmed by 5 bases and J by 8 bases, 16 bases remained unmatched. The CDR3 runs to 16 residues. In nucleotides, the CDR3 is TGTGCCAGCAGCCCGAGGATCCCAGGACAGGGTGGCGGCTACACCTTC. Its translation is CASSPRIPGQGGGYTF.

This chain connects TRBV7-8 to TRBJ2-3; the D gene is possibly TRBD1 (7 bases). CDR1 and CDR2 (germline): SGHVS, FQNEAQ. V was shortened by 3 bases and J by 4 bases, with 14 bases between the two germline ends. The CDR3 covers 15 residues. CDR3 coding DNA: TGTGCCAGCAGCTTCAGGGGGGCTCAACCAGATACGCAGTATTTT. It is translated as CASSFRGAQPDTQYF.

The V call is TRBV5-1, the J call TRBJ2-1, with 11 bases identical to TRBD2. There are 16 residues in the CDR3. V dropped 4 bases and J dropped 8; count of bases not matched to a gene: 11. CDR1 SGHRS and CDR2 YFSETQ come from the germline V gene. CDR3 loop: CASSPSTSGSGDEQFF. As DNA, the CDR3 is TGCGCCAGCAGCCCTAGTACTAGCGGGAGTGGGGATGAGCAGTTCTTC.

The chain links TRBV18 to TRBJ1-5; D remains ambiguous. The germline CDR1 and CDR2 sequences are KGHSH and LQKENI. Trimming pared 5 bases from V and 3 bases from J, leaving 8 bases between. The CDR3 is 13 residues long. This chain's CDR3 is CASSEGNNQPQHF. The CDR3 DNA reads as TGTGCCAGCTCAGAAGGGAACAATCAGCCCCAGCATTTT. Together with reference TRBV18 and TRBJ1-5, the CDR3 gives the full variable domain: NAGVMQNPRHLVRRRGQEARLRCSPMKGHSHVYWYRQLPEEGLKFMVYLQKENIIDESGMPKERFSAEFPKEGPSILRIQQVVRGDSAAYFCASSEGNNQPQHFGDGTRLSIL.

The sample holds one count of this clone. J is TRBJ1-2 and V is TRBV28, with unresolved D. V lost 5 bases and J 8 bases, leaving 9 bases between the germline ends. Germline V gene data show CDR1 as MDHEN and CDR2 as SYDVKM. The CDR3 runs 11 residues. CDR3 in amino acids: CASSRGRGYTF. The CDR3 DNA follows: TGTGCCAGCAGTCGTGGGAGGGGCTACACCTTC.

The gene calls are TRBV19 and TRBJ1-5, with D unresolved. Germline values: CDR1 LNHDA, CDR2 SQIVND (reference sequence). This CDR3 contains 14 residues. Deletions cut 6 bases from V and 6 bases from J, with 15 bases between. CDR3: CASRSSQVRQPQHF. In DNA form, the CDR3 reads TGTGCCAGTAGGTCGAGCCAGGTGCGTCAGCCCCAGCATTTT.

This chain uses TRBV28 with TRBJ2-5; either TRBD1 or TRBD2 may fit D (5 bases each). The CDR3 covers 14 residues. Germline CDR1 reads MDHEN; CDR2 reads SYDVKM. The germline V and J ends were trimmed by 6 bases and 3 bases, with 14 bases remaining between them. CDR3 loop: CASSRGGGEETQYF. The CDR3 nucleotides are TGTGCCAGCAGCCGAGGTGGGGGAGAAGAGACCCAGTACTTC. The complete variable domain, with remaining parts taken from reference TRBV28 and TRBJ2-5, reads DVKVTQSSRYLVKRTGEKVFLECVQDMDHENMFWYRQDPGLGLRLIYFSYDVKMKEKGDIPEGYSVSREKKERFSLILESASTNQTSMYLCASSRGGGEETQYFGPGTRLLVL.

The CDR3 region is CASSLRGLETQYF. The DNA of the CDR3 is TGTGCCAGCAGCTTGAGGGGATTGGAGACCCAGTACTTC. V usage is TRBV7-2 and J usage is TRBJ2-5, with D perhaps assigned TRBD1 or TRBD2 (5 bases each). Trimming took 3 bases from V and 5 from J, leaving 10 bases between them. The CDR3 extends over 13 amino acids. In germline, CDR1 is SGHTA, CDR2 FQGNSA.

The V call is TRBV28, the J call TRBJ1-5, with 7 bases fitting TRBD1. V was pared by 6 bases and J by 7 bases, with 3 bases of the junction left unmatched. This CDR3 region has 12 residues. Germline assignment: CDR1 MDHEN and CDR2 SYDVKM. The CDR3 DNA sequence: TGTGCCAGCAGACAGGGGCCCCAGCCCCAGCATTTT. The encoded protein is CASRQGPQPQHF.

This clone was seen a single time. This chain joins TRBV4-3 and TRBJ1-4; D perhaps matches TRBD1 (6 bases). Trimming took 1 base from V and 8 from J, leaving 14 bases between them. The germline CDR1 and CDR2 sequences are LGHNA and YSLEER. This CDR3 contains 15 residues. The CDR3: CASSQAAGVGEKLFF. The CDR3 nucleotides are TGCGCCAGCAGCCAAGCCGCAGGGGTAGGGGAAAAACTGTTTTTT.

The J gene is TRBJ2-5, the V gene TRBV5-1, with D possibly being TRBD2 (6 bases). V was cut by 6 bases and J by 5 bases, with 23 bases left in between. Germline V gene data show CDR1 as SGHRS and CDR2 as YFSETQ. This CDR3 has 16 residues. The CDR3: CASTPSGAGTGETQYF. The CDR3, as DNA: TGCGCCAGCACCCCCAGTGGGGCGGGAACGGGGGAGACCCAGTACTTC.

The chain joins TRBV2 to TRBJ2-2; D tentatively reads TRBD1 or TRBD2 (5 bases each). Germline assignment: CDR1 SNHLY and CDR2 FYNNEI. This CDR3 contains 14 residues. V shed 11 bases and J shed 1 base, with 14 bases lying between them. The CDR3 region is CAGGKAKNTGELFF. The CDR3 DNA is TGTGCCGGGGGTAAGGCTAAGAACACCGGGGAGCTGTTTTTT.

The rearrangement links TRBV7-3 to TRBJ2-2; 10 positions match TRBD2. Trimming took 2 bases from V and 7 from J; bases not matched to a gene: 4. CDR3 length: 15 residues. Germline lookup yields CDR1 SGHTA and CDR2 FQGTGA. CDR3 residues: CASSLLPSGGGELFF. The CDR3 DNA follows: TGTGCCAGCAGCTTATTGCCTAGCGGGGGCGGGGAGCTGTTTTTT.

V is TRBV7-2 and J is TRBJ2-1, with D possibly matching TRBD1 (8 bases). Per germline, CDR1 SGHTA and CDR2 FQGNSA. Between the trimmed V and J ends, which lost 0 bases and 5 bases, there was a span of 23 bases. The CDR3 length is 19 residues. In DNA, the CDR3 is TGTGCCAGCAGCTTAGCGCCGCCAGGGGGGGACAGGAAGAACAATGAGCAGTTCTTC. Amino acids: CASSLAPPGGDRKNNEQFF.

CDR3 residues: CASSLGGRGAYNEQFF. The CDR3 bases are TGTGCCAGCAGCTTAGGGGGGCGTGGAGCCTACAATGAGCAGTTCTTC. V usage is TRBV7-9 and J usage is TRBJ2-1; a possible D gene is TRBD1 (6 bases). This CDR3 is built from 16 residues. CDR1 SEHNR and CDR2 FQNEAQ come from the germline V gene (reference sequence). Trimming took 1 base from V and 2 from J, leaving 12 bases between them.

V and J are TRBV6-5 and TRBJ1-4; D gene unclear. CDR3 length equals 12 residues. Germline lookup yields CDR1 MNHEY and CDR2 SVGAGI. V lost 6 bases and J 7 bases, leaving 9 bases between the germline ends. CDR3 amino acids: CASSPPGEKLFF. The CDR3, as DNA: TGTGCCAGCAGCCCTCCGGGTGAAAAACTGTTTTTT.

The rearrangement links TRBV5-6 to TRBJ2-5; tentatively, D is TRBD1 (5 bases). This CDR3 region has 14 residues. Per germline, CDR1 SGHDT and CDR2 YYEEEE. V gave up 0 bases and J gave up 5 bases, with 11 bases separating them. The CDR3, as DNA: TGTGCCAGCAGCTTGGCCCAGGGTCGGGAGACCCAGTACTTC. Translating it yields CASSLAQGRETQYF.

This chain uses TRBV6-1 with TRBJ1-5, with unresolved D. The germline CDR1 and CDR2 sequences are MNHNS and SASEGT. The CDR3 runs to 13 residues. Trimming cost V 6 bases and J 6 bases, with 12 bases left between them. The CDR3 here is CASRRQVTQPQHF. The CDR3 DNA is TGTGCCAGCAGGAGGCAGGTAACTCAGCCCCAGCATTTT.

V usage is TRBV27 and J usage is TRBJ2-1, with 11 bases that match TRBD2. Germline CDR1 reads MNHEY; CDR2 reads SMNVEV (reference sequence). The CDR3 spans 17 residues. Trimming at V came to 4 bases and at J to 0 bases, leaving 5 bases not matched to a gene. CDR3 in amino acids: CASSWGLADLSYNEQFF. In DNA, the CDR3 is TGTGCCAGCAGTTGGGGACTAGCGGACCTCTCCTACAATGAGCAGTTCTTC.

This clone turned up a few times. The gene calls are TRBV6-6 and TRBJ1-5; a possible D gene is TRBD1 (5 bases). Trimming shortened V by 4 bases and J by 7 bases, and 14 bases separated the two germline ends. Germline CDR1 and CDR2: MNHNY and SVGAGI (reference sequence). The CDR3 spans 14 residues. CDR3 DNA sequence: TGTGCCAGCAGTTCGGGGCCTCGCGGGCAGCCCCAGCATTTT. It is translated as CASSSGPRGQPQHF.

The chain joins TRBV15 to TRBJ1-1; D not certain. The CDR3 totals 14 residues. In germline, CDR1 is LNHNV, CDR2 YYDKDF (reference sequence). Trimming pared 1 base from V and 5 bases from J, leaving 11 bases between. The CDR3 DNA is TGTGCCACCAGCAGAGTGGGAGGTTTGACTGAAGCTTTCTTT. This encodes CATSRVGGLTEAFF. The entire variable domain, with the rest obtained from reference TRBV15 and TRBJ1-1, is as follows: DAMVIQNPRYQVTQFGKPVTLSCSQTLNHNVMYWYQQKSSQAPKLLFHYYDKDFNNEADTPDNFQSRRPNTSFCFLDIRSPGLGDTAMYLCATSRVGGLTEAFFGQGTRLTVV.

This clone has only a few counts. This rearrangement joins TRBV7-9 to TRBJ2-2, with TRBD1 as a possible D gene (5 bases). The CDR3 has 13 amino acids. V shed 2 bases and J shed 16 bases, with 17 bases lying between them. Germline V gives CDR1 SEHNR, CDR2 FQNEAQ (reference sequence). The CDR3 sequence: CASSLSGPSRAFF. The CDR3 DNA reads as TGTGCCAGCAGCTTATCAGGGCCTTCTCGTGCGTTTTTT.

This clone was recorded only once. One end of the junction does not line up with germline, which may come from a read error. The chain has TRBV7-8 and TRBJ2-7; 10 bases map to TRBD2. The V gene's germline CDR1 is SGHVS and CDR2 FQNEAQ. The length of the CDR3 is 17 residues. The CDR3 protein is CASVKASGSSTSHEQYF. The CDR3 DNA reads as TGTGCCAGCGTCAAGGCTAGCGGGAGCTCAACCTCCCACGAGCAGTACTTC.

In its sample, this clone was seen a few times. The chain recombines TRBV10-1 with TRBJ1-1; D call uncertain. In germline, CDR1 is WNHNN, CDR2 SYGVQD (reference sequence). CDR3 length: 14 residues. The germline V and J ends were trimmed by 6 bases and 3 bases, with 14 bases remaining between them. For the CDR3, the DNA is TGCGCCAGCAGCCGAGACCAGTGGTACACTGAAGCTTTCTTT. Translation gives CASSRDQWYTEAFF.

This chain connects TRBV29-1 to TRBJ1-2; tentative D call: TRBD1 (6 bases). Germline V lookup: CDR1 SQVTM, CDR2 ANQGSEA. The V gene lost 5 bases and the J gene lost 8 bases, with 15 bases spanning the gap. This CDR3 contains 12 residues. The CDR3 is CSVNRGARGYTF. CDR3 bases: TGCAGCGTTAACCGGGGGGCGAGGGGCTACACCTTC.

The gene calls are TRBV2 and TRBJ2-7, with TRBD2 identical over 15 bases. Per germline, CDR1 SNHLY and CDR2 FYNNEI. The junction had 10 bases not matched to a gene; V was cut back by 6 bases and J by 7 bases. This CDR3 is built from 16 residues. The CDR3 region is CASRIGLAGGPGEQYF. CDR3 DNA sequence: TGTGCCAGCAGGATAGGACTAGCGGGAGGGCCGGGTGAGCAGTACTTC.

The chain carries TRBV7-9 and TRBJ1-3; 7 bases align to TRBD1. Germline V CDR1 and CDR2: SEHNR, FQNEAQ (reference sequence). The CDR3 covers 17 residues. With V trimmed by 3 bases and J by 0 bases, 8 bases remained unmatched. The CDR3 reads CASSFGWGQSSGNTIYF. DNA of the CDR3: TGTGCCAGCAGCTTTGGGTGGGGACAGAGCTCTGGAAACACCATATATTTT.